This T cell receptor (beta chain) was sequenced for a study of spatial heterogeneity in lung cancer. Study at large: Available follow-up PBMC samples were sequenced, at a median of approximately 24 months post-resection.

The library protocol tagged each TCR cDNA with a unique molecular identifier. In TCRdb, the 5' RACE reads were re-called with MiXCR into one record per CDR3 protein. The sample includes some 110,000 distinct CDR3 sequences, roughly an eighth of them seen just once. This clonotype was counted between two and nine times. Time point reported: blood at routine non-recurrence follow-up after resection. Researchers sequenced whole RNA taken from tumor, nontumor lung or frozen PBMC without sorting. This sample comprised PBMCs, obtained at follow-up. The receptor was derived from a male donor with early-stage non-small cell lung cancer.

The chain's CDR3 is CASRLTGAPQGYTF. As DNA, the CDR3 is TGTGCCAGCAGGTTGACAGGGGCACCGCAAGGCTACACCTTC. The chain joins TRBV12-3 or TRBV12-4 to TRBJ1-2, with 8 bases lining up with TRBD1. The CDR3 extends over 14 amino acids. The junction had 11 bases not matched to a gene; V was cut back by 6 bases and J by 8 bases.